What follows describes a single TCR beta chain. The target antigen is unknown. This entry comes from a study of glioma-infiltrating T cells after dendritic cell vaccination. The overall study: Patients had newly diagnosed or recurrent glioblastoma and received dendritic cell vaccines. Treatment, given 2003 to 2012, was autologous tumor lysate-pulsed dendritic cell vaccination. Study conclusions and caveats: No direct clonality-survival link was found; a diverse polyclonal response may matter.

Primers: 60 V beta forward and 13 J beta reverse. Libraries were prepared by immunoSEQ multiplex PCR; TCRdb keeps only in-frame clonotypes and omits some of them. This table has under 130,000 clones, roughly 89% appearing once. The sample's time point: after dendritic cell vaccination, including at tumor progression/relapse. CDR1 MNHNS and CDR2 SASEGT come from the germline V gene. The CDR3 sequence is 14 residues long. V shed 6 bases and J 4 bases; nucleotides not matched to a gene: 8. The source of this sequence is a human donor with glioblastoma. The sample here was blood, taken after dendritic cell vaccination. This chain links TRBV6-1 with TRBJ1-1, with TRBD1 identical over 7 bases. CDR3 sequence reads: CASREQGSRTEAFF. CDR3 DNA sequence: TGTGCCAGCAGAGAACAGGGGTCTCGCACTGAAGCTTTCTTT.